The rows below give T cell receptor beta chains drawn from one sample of a study of blood T cell repertoires in COVID-19. Assay: immunoSEQ multiplex PCR; the TCRdb copy retains only in-frame clones and omits some. Among about 200,000 clones listed, 85% were seen once. Input material: peripheral blood. The receptors stem from a woman aged 70-85 years with COVID-19, enrolled during active disease. CDR3s include the opening cysteine and the closing phenylalanine or tryptophan. D genes are given only for firm matches. Size is stated for part of the rows, as once, few or many counts, or as a class when the clone is expanded.

D	size	V	J	length	DNA	CDR3
TRBD1	few	TRBV19	TRBJ1-6	14	TGTGCCAGTTGGGACAGGGGGCCATATTCACCCCTCCACTTT	CASWDRGPYSPLHF
NA	NA	TRBV3-1/TRBV3-2	TRBJ1-1	16	TGTGCCAGCAGCCGAATGGGACAAACCTTGAACACTGAAGCTTTCTTT	CASSRMGQTLNTEAFF
TRBD1	NA	TRBV9	TRBJ1-4	14	TGTGCCAGCAGCTTCCGGGACAGGGCTGAAAAACTGTTTTTT	CASSFRDRAEKLFF
TRBD1	NA	TRBV4-1	TRBJ1-4	18	TGCGCCAGCAGCCCACCCCAGACAGGGGCGAGAACTAATGAAAAACTGTTTTTT	CASSPPQTGARTNEKLFF
NA	NA	TRBV11-3	TRBJ1-3	15	TGTGCCAGCAGCCCGCTTCGACAGGCTGGAAACACCATATATTTT	CASSPLRQAGNTIYF
NA	NA	TRBV4-3	TRBJ1-2	13	TGCGCCAGCAGCCAGGCGGGGCGCTATGGCTACACCTTC	CASSQAGRYGYTF
NA	NA	TRBV5-1	TRBJ1-4	14	TGCGCCAGCAGCTTCGAGCAGGGAGGAGAAAAACTGTTTTTT	CASSFEQGGEKLFF
NA	NA	TRBV5-1	TRBJ1-1	14	TGCGCCAGCAGCTTGACCTGGGGGGGCACTGAAGCTTTCTTT	CASSLTWGGTEAFF
TRBD1	NA	TRBV7-3	TRBJ2-2	17	TGTGCCAGCAGCATCGGGACAGGGGGAGGTTGGACCGGGGAGCTGTTTTTT	CASSIGTGGGWTGELFF
NA	NA	TRBV5-1	TRBJ1-2	13	TGCGCCAGCAGCTTGTCCCTGAATGAGGGCTACACCTTC	CASSLSLNEGYTF
NA	NA	TRBV4-3	TRBJ1-1	16	TGCGCCAGCAGCCAAGATCCGGACACAAGAGGAACTGAAGCTTTCTTT	CASSQDPDTRGTEAFF
TRBD1	NA	TRBV3-1/TRBV3-2	TRBJ1-4	14	TGTGCCAGCAGCCTCAGGGGGTCAGATGAAAAACTGTTTTTT	CASSLRGSDEKLFF
TRBD2	NA	TRBV4-3	TRBJ2-1	16	TGCGCCAGCAGCCAAGATAGATGGACTAGCTACAATGAGCAGTTCTTC	CASSQDRWTSYNEQFF
TRBD1	NA	TRBV7-3	TRBJ2-2	19	TGTGCCAGCAGCGCACTCGACAGGGGAGCGAAAGGGAACACCGGGGAGCTGTTTTTT	CASSALDRGAKGNTGELFF
NA	NA	TRBV4-2	TRBJ2-3	17	TGTGCCAGCAGCCAATTCATCACGGGATCAAGTACAGATACGCAGTATTTT	CASSQFITGSSTDTQYF
TRBD1	NA	TRBV19	TRBJ2-2	16	TGTGCCAGTAGTGGATACCGGGACAGGGTCCCCGGGGAGCTGTTTTTT	CASSGYRDRVPGELFF
TRBD1	NA	TRBV19	TRBJ1-5	15	TGTGCCAGCATTGACAGGGGGAGAGGAAATCAGCCCCAGCATTTT	CASIDRGRGNQPQHF
NA	NA	TRBV2	TRBJ1-5	15	TGTGCCAGCAGTCAGATAAGGACACCCAATCAGCCCCAGCATTTT	CASSQIRTPNQPQHF
NA	NA	TRBV6-6	TRBJ1-2	14	TGTGCCAGCAGTTACTCACAGGGAAACTATGGCTACACCTTC	CASSYSQGNYGYTF
TRBD2	NA	TRBV7-2	TRBJ2-2	16	TGTGCCAGCAGCTTAGTGCTAGCGGGGGGACCCGGGGAGCTGTTTTTT	CASSLVLAGGPGELFF
TRBD2	NA	TRBV7-6	TRBJ2-3	15	TGTGCCAGCAGCTCAAAGCGGGGTTTCACAGATACGCAGTATTTT	CASSSKRGFTDTQYF
NA	many	TRBV6-4	TRBJ1-1	14	TGTGCCAGCAGTCCCCGAGAAGGGGCCACTGAAGCTTTCTTT	CASSPREGATEAFF
NA	NA	TRBV10-3	TRBJ2-5	15	TGTGCCATCAGTGAGTCGGGGGGAAGTGAGGAGACCCAGTACTTC	CAISESGGSEETQYF
TRBD1	few	TRBV7-6	TRBJ1-4	15	TGTGCCAGCAGCTTAGGTGACAGGGGTTACGAAAAACTGTTTTTT	CASSLGDRGYEKLFF